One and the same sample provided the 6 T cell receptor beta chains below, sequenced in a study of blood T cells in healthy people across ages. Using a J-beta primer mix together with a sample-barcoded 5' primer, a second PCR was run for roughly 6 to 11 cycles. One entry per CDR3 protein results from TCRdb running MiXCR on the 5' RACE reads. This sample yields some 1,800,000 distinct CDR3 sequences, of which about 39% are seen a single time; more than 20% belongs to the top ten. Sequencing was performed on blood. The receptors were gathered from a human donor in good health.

The CDR3 reads CASSVDPGQGAVNEQFF. CDR3 DNA: TGTGCCAGCAGCGTAGACCCGGGACAGGGGGCGGTCAATGAGCAGTTCTTC. The chain is built from TRBV9 and TRBJ2-1; TRBD1 agrees at 12 bases. The CDR3 spans 17 residues. The germline V gene has CDR1 SGDLS and CDR2 YYNGEE. The J segment lost 6 bases and the V segment lost 0 bases, leaving 7 bases of the junction unmatched.

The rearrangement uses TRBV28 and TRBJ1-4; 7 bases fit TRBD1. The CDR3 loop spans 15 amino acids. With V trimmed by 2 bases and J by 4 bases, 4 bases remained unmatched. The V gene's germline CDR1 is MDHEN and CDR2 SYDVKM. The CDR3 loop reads CASSLGDRFNEKLFF. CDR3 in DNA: TGTGCCAGCAGTTTAGGGGACAGATTTAATGAAAAACTGTTTTTT.

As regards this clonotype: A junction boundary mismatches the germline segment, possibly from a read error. The CDR3 region has the DNA TGTGCCAGCAGCTTAATAGGGGAATCCGGGGAGCTGGTTTTT. Encoded protein: CASSLIGESGELVF. The gene calls are TRBV7-3 and TRBJ2-2; D possibly uses TRBD1 or TRBD2 (5 bases each). Germline V gene sequence: CDR1 SGHTA, CDR2 FQGTGA. The CDR3 sequence is 14 residues long. The full variable domain, with the rest looked up from reference TRBV7-3 and TRBJ2-2, is GAGVSQTPSNKVTEKGKYVELRCDPISGHTALYWYRQSLGQGPEFLIYFQGTGAADDSGLPNDRFFAVRPEGSVSTLKIQRTERGDSAVYLCASSLIGESGELVFGEGSRLTVL.

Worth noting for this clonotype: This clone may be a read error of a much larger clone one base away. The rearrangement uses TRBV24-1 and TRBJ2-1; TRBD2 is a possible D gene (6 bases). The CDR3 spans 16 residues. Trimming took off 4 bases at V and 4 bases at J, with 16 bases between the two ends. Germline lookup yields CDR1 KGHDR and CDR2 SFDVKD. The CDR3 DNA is TGTGCCACCAGTGACATAGGAGGGGTTGCATACAATGAGCAGTTCTTC. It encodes CATSDIGGVAYNEQFF.

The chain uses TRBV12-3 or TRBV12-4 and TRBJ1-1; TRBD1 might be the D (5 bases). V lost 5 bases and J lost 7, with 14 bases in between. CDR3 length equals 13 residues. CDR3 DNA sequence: TGTGCCAGCAGTCCAGGACAAGGAAATGAAGCTTTCTTT. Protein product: CASSPGQGNEAFF.

This CDR3 is CATSSGTLAAMNTEAFF. The CDR3 DNA reads TGTGCCACCAGCTCCGGGACCCTCGCAGCCATGAACACTGAAGCTTTCTTT. The chain has TRBV15 and TRBJ1-1; a weak D match, TRBD1 (5 bases). This CDR3 contains 17 residues. The germline V and J ends were trimmed by 5 bases and 0 bases, with 19 bases remaining between them. Per germline, CDR1 LNHNV and CDR2 YYDKDF (reference sequence).